This T cell receptor (beta chain) derives from a study of cytomegalovirus exposure and HLA in healthy donors (TCRdb year 2017). Study-wide context: An earlier analysis of some 600 of the donors reported 250 to 350 Gb of sequence data and about 120 million unique TCR beta sequences obtained from about 170 million T cells. Rather than using new phenotypic data, the later analysis identified candidate immune exposures from TCR beta sequences and from how often those sequences occurred across donors. Genome-wide SNP genotypes for about 65% of the roughly 670 donors were used in a later genetic analysis, which treated that subset as a discovery cohort. Donor age, sex, ethnicity and CMV serostatus were compiled together with the repertoire data. The study combined high-throughput TCR immunosequencing, statistical association of individual TCRs with disease status, and machine learning to predict cytomegalovirus infection status. Around 330 gigabases of sequencing data and approximately 91 million unique TCR sequences made up an early release that covered 500 to 700 HLA-typed donors. Using immunosequencing, the study profiled T cell repertoires from about 610 subjects and related those repertoires to cytomegalovirus serostatus. A later analysis re-analyzed previously published TCR beta repertoires from 660 or so donors and added high-resolution HLA genotyping to study TCR occurrence patterns. HLA typing included class I and class II loci at four-digit resolution. Among over 350 genotyped donors of the cohort, an average of around 240,000 unique TCR beta nucleotide sequences were sequenced per donor, approximately 20% of them non-productive. Of the 300 to 450 genotyped donors, more than 75% were placed in the genetic ancestry cluster associated with self-reported Caucasian donors. The study aimed to test whether cataloging public T cell receptors could reveal signatures of past pathogen exposure. In an earlier analysis of 587 of the donors, high-throughput TCR beta sequencing was used to judge whether each TCR beta V gene segment behaved as functional or pseudogenic. Every discovery cohort repertoire had been produced on one sequencing platform. Along with the 666-subject first cohort, a separate validation cohort of roughly 110 different subjects was used. The number of typed donors differed by locus: about 620-640 for A, B, C, DRB1 and DQB1; approximately 540 for DQA1; approximately 610 for DPA1; and 450 to 480 for DPB1. A few DR-DQ haplotypes were treated as single units for association and clustering because of strong linkage in the cohort.

The CDR3, from cysteine to phenylalanine, totals 14 residues. CDR3 DNA only is kept here, 42 bases in frame from base 1. In the germline V gene, CDR1 corresponds to SNHLY and CDR2 to FYNNEI. The junction shows trimming of 8 bases on V and 5 bases on J, and the gene matches do not reach 10 bases of it. The research as a whole found: Roughly uniform sequencing depth across donors was assumed in presence/absence analyses, although this assumption may not hold. A later analysis found that HLA-associated TCR beta chains were more clonally expanded and had lower generation probabilities than equally common non-associated chains. Some IMGT-functional V segments, including TRBV6-2 and TRBV6-3, could not be told apart with the 87-base-pair reads, so those segments were excluded. When HLA alleles, especially DR and DQ, strongly co-occurred, attributing TCR associations to individual alleles was difficult. Correlated functional status among segregating V segments might be attributable to linkage disequilibrium, but an unknown experimental factor could not be ruled out. A further reported finding was that TCR beta sequences accurately predicted the HLA-A and HLA-B alleles for most subjects in the first cohort. While some public TCRs were present in many individuals, most TCR sequences turned up only very rarely across donors. According to the authors, the approach could potentially be generalized to other disease states and immunological phenotypes. An earlier analysis of approximately 590 of the donors showed that most TCR beta V segments appeared in productive rearrangements either about 87% or about 30% of the time, which broadly matched IMGT annotations. A later analysis found that most CMV-associated TCR beta chains appeared HLA-restricted, with HLA associations seemingly driven largely by CMV exposure. The cohort was sequenced for TCR beta chains only, and without alpha or paired-chain data the features that could be detected were limited. In a later analysis, the rate of TCR association differed among HLA loci, with DRB1 alleles having the most associated TCRs and HLA-C alleles having the fewest. In a later genetic analysis, a missense DCLRE1C variant was associated with V-gene and J-gene trimming of TCR beta chains, and the association was replicated in an independent cohort. In a later analysis, several top co-occurrence clusters were reported to appear linked to parvovirus B19, influenza, CMV and Epstein-Barr virus. Over 15 rarely observed V segments, including chromosome 9 orphons, were excluded from the earlier analysis of 550 to 700 of the donors because counts were too low. Immune exposure information for the cohort was limited to CMV serostatus. A total of around 150 TCR beta chains were listed by the study as associated with cytomegalovirus. The classifier was reported to diagnose cytomegalovirus status with high specificity and sensitivity in both the original cohort and the validation cohort. Because HLA typing was missing for some donors at each locus, association tests included only the typed subset. The sequencing pipeline was judged likely to have produced a cluster of highly shared sequence variants as a technical artifact. Three of the identified cytomegalovirus-associated TCR beta chains were confirmed in vitro to be specific for cytomegalovirus antigens. Compared with the 666-donor mean, donors in an Asian-associated ancestry cluster had fewer N-insertions in productive TCRs, according to a later genetic analysis. In a later analysis, 16,951 TCR beta sequences were associated with specific HLA alleles at a false discovery rate of 0.05.

The library was obtained by the immunoSEQ multiplex PCR assay. The multiplex PCR relied on a mix of 60 forward primers for TCR Vbeta segments and 13 reverse primers for TCR Jbeta segments. Amplification of the CDR3 region of rearranged TCR beta genes was performed with a multiplex PCR assay on genomic DNA. On the Illumina HiSeq System, the amplified TCR beta libraries were sequenced as 87-base-pair reads. Per the original workflow: In a later analysis, 80 million or so unique TCR beta chains were counted across the 500 to 850 repertoires, and approximately 11 million of these chains were shared by at least two donors. A nearest-neighbor algorithm error-corrected the raw reads and collapsed the reads into unique sequences, merging closely related sequences to remove PCR and sequencing errors. CDR3 sequences were aligned to IMGT reference sequences to assign V, D and J gene segments. Each retained sequence needed at least a six-nucleotide match to both a V gene segment and a J gene segment. A rearrangement was called productive if the CDR3 had no stop codons and remained in frame with V and J, and every other rearrangement was called non-productive. CDR3 was defined according to IMGT convention as the region running from the second conserved V-encoded cysteine to the conserved J-encoded phenylalanine. The earlier analysis of some 600 of the donors excluded sequences that lacked an unambiguous match to a single V gene segment. In an earlier analysis of roughly 500 of the donors, V segments were called functional above 56.7% productive rearrangements and were called segregating when the between-donor standard deviation exceeded 5%. A statistical classification framework was built for diagnosing cytomegalovirus status from the catalog of TCR beta chain sequences. V and J gene assignment, in a later analysis, came from comparing TCR nucleotide sequences with IMGT/GENE-DB human TR gene sequences. Using the TCRdist pipeline, a later analysis assigned CDR3 sequences along with most-parsimonious VDJ recombination scenarios. In a later analysis, each TCR beta chain was defined by its CDR3 amino acid sequence together with its V-gene family, and reads without a unique V-gene family were excluded. To address suspected cross-contamination and a sequencing artifact, a later analysis removed approximately 600 highly shared, low-generation-probability nucleotide sequences. In a later analysis, a clonal expansion index was calculated for each public chain from normalized within-repertoire ranks of inferred template counts. Generation probabilities in a later analysis came from a VDJ recombination model fitted to out-of-frame rearrangements, and those results were checked against IGoR. A later analysis scored TCR-TCR, TCR-HLA and TCR-CMV co-occurrence with hypergeometric tests, applying a repertoire-size bias correction to TCR pairs. In a later analysis, false discovery rates were estimated by permuting HLA or CMV assignments 20 times. In a later analysis, co-occurring TCRs were grouped using DBSCAN, and TCRdist sequence similarity was added for clustering within HLA-allele-positive subsets. Co-occurrence clustering excluded repertoires with fewer than 30,000 or more than 120,000 public chains, plus five with anomalous nucleotide sharing. In its TCRdb copy, this immuneACCESS table keeps in-frame sequences only and misses some clones. Where compared with another copy, unresolved V genes explain less than half of these, and the others have no known cause. The DNA gave D and trimming, while V, J and clone size come from that table. This sample lists over 70,000 clones; roughly 67% were detected once. The ten most abundant clones make up 7.5% to 8% of the sample.

This clone was observed a single time. The antigen it recognizes is unknown. Base qualities were left out, and no much larger clone turns up one base away. The cohort comprised around 700 healthy bone marrow donors. At the time of sampling, all cohort members were nominally healthy, though unrecorded immune exposures were likely present. The donor was CMV seropositive and was included in the group of 250 to 300 seropositive cohort members. Every donor gave a peripheral blood sample, and the peripheral blood mononuclear cells from that sample were used for TCR beta sequencing. Genomic DNA extraction from the blood cell samples was performed with the Qiagen DNeasy Blood Extraction Kit.

The receptor chain draws on TRBV2 and TRBJ1-2; 8 of the junction bases match TRBD1. Input material: PBMCs. The origin of this receptor is a man aged 40-50 years in good health and CMV-seropositive. The CDR3 protein sequence reads: CASVFEGQGYGYTF. Read as DNA, the sequence is TGTGCCAGCGTTTTCGAAGGACAGGGTTATGGCTACACCTTC.